These T cell receptor beta chains were read from a single sample in a study of human T cells and chemical hapten exposure. Using its own MiXCR run on the RACE reads, TCRdb lists one record per CDR3 protein. The sample has under 300,000 distinct CDR3 sequences, approximately 8% seen once. Sequences were derived from whole blood, sampled in connection with sensitization to the hapten diphenylcyclopropenone (DPC). The origin of the receptors is a man aged 18 to 30 with alopecia areata. Some clones in this sample may be carry-over from other donors' samples. Both conserved end residues are part of each CDR3. The D gene is left open where the match is weak. Some rows have no size entry. The others give once, few or many, or a class for an expanded clone.

CDR3 | DNA | D | V | size | J
CASRLLGSTDTQYF | TGTGCCAGCCGTCTACTGGGGAGCACAGATACGCAGTATTTT | NA | TRBV6-5 | many | TRBJ2-3
CASSYDRRVDGYTF | TGTGCCAGCAGTTATGACCGGCGCGTCGATGGCTACACCTTC | NA | TRBV6-5 | many | TRBJ1-2
CASRHSGTSGGSSYNEQFF | TGTGCCAGCAGACATTCCGGGACTAGCGGGGGCAGCTCCTACAATGAGCAGTTCTTC | TRBD2 | TRBV3-1 | NA | TRBJ2-1
CSAPAQGGNQPQHF | TGCAGTGCCCCGGCTCAGGGGGGCAATCAGCCCCAGCATTTT | TRBD1 | TRBV20-1 | NA | TRBJ1-5
CSARTGLNNEQFF | TGCAGTGCAAGAACCGGGTTGAACAATGAGCAGTTCTTC | NA | TRBV20-1 | NA | TRBJ2-1
CASSLDRLSNQPQHF | TGTGCCAGCAGCTTAGACCGTCTTAGCAATCAGCCCCAGCATTTT | NA | TRBV7-2 | NA | TRBJ1-5
CASSLVLQETQYF | TGTGCCAGCAGTTTGGTTCTACAGGAGACCCAGTACTTC | NA | TRBV12-3/TRBV12-4 | NA | TRBJ2-5
CASENPPGRLQPQHF | TGTGCCAGCGAGAATCCCCCGGGCCGGTTACAGCCCCAGCATTTT | NA | TRBV6-2/TRBV6-3 | NA | TRBJ1-5
CSARGPLADEQFF | TGCAGTGCTAGAGGGCCGTTGGCCGATGAGCAGTTCTTC | NA | TRBV20-1 | NA | TRBJ2-1
CASSLTKGYNEQFF | TGTGCCAGCAGCTTAACGAAAGGATACAATGAGCAGTTCTTC | NA | TRBV7-3 | few | TRBJ2-1
CASSADRDTNTEAFF | TGTGCCAGCAGCGCTGACCGGGACACGAACACTGAAGCTTTCTTT | NA | TRBV5-6 | few | TRBJ1-1
CASSLTGWQSGEQFF | TGTGCCAGTTCATTAACCGGCTGGCAGAGCGGTGAGCAGTTCTTC | NA | TRBV7-2 | many | TRBJ2-1
CSVETGGTQYF | TGCAGCGTTGAAACAGGGGGGACCCAGTACTTC | TRBD1 | TRBV29-1 | NA | TRBJ2-5
CASSLSGTNSPLHF | TGTGCCAGCAGTTTATCAGGGACCAATTCACCCCTCCACTTT | NA | TRBV12-3/TRBV12-4 | many | TRBJ1-6
CASSPGIDNSNQPQHF | TGTGCCAGCTCACCGGGCATCGATAATAGCAATCAGCCCCAGCATTTT | NA | TRBV18 | NA | TRBJ1-5
CASSPLNTEAFF | TGTGCCAGCAGTCCCCTAAACACTGAAGCTTTCTTT | NA | TRBV28 | few | TRBJ1-1
CSVGQGVSTGELFF | TGCAGCGTGGGACAGGGGGTTTCCACCGGGGAGCTGTTTTTT | TRBD1 | TRBV29-1 | few | TRBJ2-2
CASSPGHGEAFF | TGTGCCAGCAGTCCAGGGCACGGTGAAGCTTTCTTT | NA | TRBV6-5 | NA | TRBJ1-1
CASSYPGTGSEQYF | TGTGCCAGCAGTTACCCCGGGACAGGGAGCGAGCAGTACTTC | TRBD1 | TRBV28 | NA | TRBJ2-7
CASPPDPANYGYTF | TGTGCCAGCCCTCCCGACCCAGCTAACTATGGCTACACCTTC | NA | TRBV6-1 | NA | TRBJ1-2
CSASPTGGPSYEQYF | TGCAGTGCTAGCCCAACGGGGGGGCCCTCCTACGAGCAGTACTTC | TRBD2 | TRBV20-1 | NA | TRBJ2-7
CASSSPGGTSYNEQFF | TGCGCCAGCAGCTCCCCCGGGGGGACCTCCTACAATGAGCAGTTCTTC | TRBD2 | TRBV5-1 | once | TRBJ2-1
CASSLDVEQFF | TGTGCCAGCAGCTTAGACGTTGAGCAGTTCTTC | NA | TRBV7-2 | many | TRBJ2-1
CASSLVAQETQYF | TGCGCCAGCAGCTTGGTGGCCCAAGAGACCCAGTACTTC | NA | TRBV5-1 | many | TRBJ2-5
CASSYYRGTDTQYF | TGTGCCAGCAGTTACTACAGGGGGACAGATACGCAGTATTTT | TRBD1 | TRBV6-5 | NA | TRBJ2-3
CASRPRTKSTDTQYF | TGTGCCAGCAGACCGAGGACCAAGAGCACAGATACGCAGTATTTT | NA | TRBV2 | many | TRBJ2-3
CASGSGGASEQFF | TGTGCCAGCGGTAGCGGGGGGGCAAGTGAGCAGTTCTTC | TRBD2 | TRBV27 | NA | TRBJ2-1
CASSPDGSSNQPQHF | TGTGCCAGCTCACCAGATGGCAGTAGCAATCAGCCCCAGCATTTT | NA | TRBV18 | NA | TRBJ1-5
CSVLAGGPDGELFF | TGCAGCGTTCTAGCGGGGGGGCCAGACGGGGAGCTGTTTTTT | TRBD2 | TRBV29-1 | many | TRBJ2-2
CASSPAAGWENEQFF | TGTGCCAGCAGCCCCGCCGCCGGATGGGAAAATGAGCAGTTCTTC | NA | TRBV7-2 | NA | TRBJ2-1
CAIMQGVGEKLFF | TGTGCCATCATGCAGGGAGTCGGGGAAAAACTGTTTTTT | NA | TRBV10-3 | many | TRBJ1-4
CASSDGLAETGELFF | TGTGCCAGCAGTGACGGACTAGCGGAGACCGGGGAGCTGTTTTTT | TRBD2 | TRBV6-1 | few | TRBJ2-2
CASSQEGDRGYNEQFF | TGCGCCAGCAGCCAAGAGGGGGACAGGGGCTACAATGAGCAGTTCTTC | TRBD1 | TRBV4-1 | NA | TRBJ2-1
CASSSGTFGTEAFF | TGTGCCAGCAGCTCTGGGACCTTCGGGACTGAAGCTTTCTTT | NA | TRBV7-9 | NA | TRBJ1-1
CASSLSLGDEQFF | TGTGCCAGCAGCCTATCACTGGGAGATGAGCAGTTCTTC | NA | TRBV7-2 | NA | TRBJ2-1
CASSQAQIYGYTF | TGTGCCAGCAGCCAGGCACAGATATATGGCTACACCTTC | NA | TRBV11-2 | NA | TRBJ1-2
CASSLQGAARRPQHF | TGTGCCAGCAGTTTACAGGGGGCGGCCCGCCGGCCCCAGCATTTT | TRBD1 | TRBV12-3/TRBV12-4 | NA | TRBJ1-5
CASSGVGGTEAFF | TGTGCCAGCAGCGGGGTCGGGGGCACTGAAGCTTTCTTT | NA | TRBV7-3 | few | TRBJ1-1
CASTLRGPYGYTF | TGTGCCAGCACGCTCAGGGGCCCCTATGGCTACACCTTC | NA | TRBV28 | NA | TRBJ1-2
CASSLDLDEQFF | TGTGCCAGCAGTTTGGATTTGGATGAGCAGTTCTTC | NA | TRBV12-3/TRBV12-4 | NA | TRBJ2-1
CASSNGNTIYF | TGTGCCAGCAGCAACGGAAACACCATATATTTT | NA | TRBV7-8 | few | TRBJ1-3
CASSLTNRGTDEKLFF | TGTGCCAGCAGCTTAACTAACCGGGGGACCGATGAAAAACTGTTTTTT | NA | TRBV5-6 | few | TRBJ1-4
CASSQDVGTGGQPQHF | TGTGCCAGCAGCCAAGATGTAGGGACAGGGGGACAGCCCCAGCATTTT | TRBD1 | TRBV3-1 | few | TRBJ1-5
CSALPKGLGAGPLHF | TGCAGTGCCCTCCCCAAAGGCCTGGGCGCCGGACCCCTCCACTTT | NA | TRBV20-1 | few | TRBJ1-6
CAISESGQGLTPQHF | TGTGCCATCAGTGAGTCGGGACAGGGGCTTACGCCCCAGCATTTT | TRBD1 | TRBV10-3 | many | TRBJ1-5
CSAFDRVNTEAFF | TGCAGCGCCTTCGACAGGGTGAACACTGAAGCTTTCTTT | TRBD1 | TRBV29-1 | NA | TRBJ1-1
CASSRQGSGTEAFF | TGTGCCAGCAGTAGACAGGGTTCGGGCACTGAAGCTTTCTTT | TRBD1 | TRBV6-1 | NA | TRBJ1-1
CAISERGSTNEKLFF | TGTGCCATCAGTGAGCGGGGGAGCACTAATGAAAAACTGTTTTTT | NA | TRBV10-3 | NA | TRBJ1-4
CSVEDRSGGNYEQYF | TGCAGCGTTGAAGATAGGTCGGGGGGGAACTACGAGCAGTACTTC | TRBD2 | TRBV29-1 | many | TRBJ2-7
CASSTTGGMGGYTF | TGTGCCAGCAGCACGACAGGGGGGATGGGTGGCTACACCTTC | TRBD1 | TRBV27 | many | TRBJ1-2
CASSEARVETQYF | TGTGCCAGCAGTGAAGCGCGCGTCGAGACCCAGTACTTC | NA | TRBV2 | NA | TRBJ2-5
CSARVGEQFF | TGCAGTGCTAGAGTCGGTGAGCAGTTCTTC | NA | TRBV20-1 | few | TRBJ2-1
CASSTGLAGGTDTQYF | TGTGCCAGCAGCACTGGACTAGCGGGGGGCACAGATACGCAGTATTTT | TRBD2 | TRBV9 | many | TRBJ2-3
CASTFWGGNNSPLHF | TGTGCCAGCACCTTCTGGGGGGGGAATAATTCACCCCTCCACTTT | NA | TRBV28 | few | TRBJ1-6